The next 30 T cell receptor beta chains were all read from a single sample in a study of response to subunit inactivated influenza vaccine. From the RT-PCR reads, TCRdb called clonotypes with MiXCR, one entry per CDR3 protein. The table records hundreds of thousands of distinct CDR3 sequences, approximately 18% of them present only once. The source was PBMCs from blood, collected less than 6 days after vaccination. The receptors come from a man aged 50 or older who received an inactivated influenza vaccine.

This clonotype showed up just a few times. This chain joins TRBV7-9 and TRBJ2-6; the D gene is possibly TRBD1 (5 bases). Germline V lookup: CDR1 SEHNR, CDR2 FQNEAQ (reference sequence). V dropped 7 bases and J dropped 4 bases, with 14 bases sitting between them. The CDR3 runs 15 residues. In nucleotides, the CDR3 is TGTGCCAGCAACCGACTTGGGGCAGGGGCCAACGTCCTGACTTTC. Translated: CASNRLGAGANVLTF.

This sequence joins TRBV19 and TRBJ2-1, with unresolved D. CDR1 is LNHDA, CDR2 SQIVND, per germline (reference sequence). The CDR3 spans 11 residues. Trimming pared 4 bases from V and 13 bases from J, leaving 11 bases between. This chain's CDR3 is CASSTRQEQFF. CDR3 in DNA: TGTGCCAGTAGTACCCGCCAAGAACAGTTCTTC.

J is TRBJ2-2 and V is TRBV24-1; the match to TRBD1 covers 8 bases. CDR1 and CDR2 from the germline V gene are KGHDR and SFDVKD. V trimming: 4 bases; J trimming: 1 base; junction bases outside the gene matches: 7. This CDR3 is built from 17 residues. The CDR3 region is CATSDLRGTGNTGELFF. The CDR3 DNA follows: TGTGCCACCAGTGACCTCCGCGGGACAGGGAACACCGGGGAGCTGTTTTTT.

This clonotype was detected ten times or more. The chain is built from TRBV12-3 or TRBV12-4 and TRBJ2-7; possibly TRBD2 for D (6 bases). The CDR3 is made up of 11 amino acids. Trimming took 6 bases from V and 5 from J, leaving 8 bases between them. CDR3 protein: CASSRGDEQYF. The CDR3 DNA is TGTGCCAGCAGCCGCGGGGACGAGCAGTACTTC.

This chain uses TRBV6-5 with TRBJ1-6; a weak D match, TRBD1 (6 bases). Trimming removed 2 bases at V and 6 bases at J, with 17 bases between. CDR3 length: 17 residues. Germline assignment: CDR1 MNHEY and CDR2 SVGAGI. The CDR3 nucleotides are TGTGCCAGCAGTTACGCCCCGTCCAGGGGTCCTAATTCACCCCTCCACTTT. This encodes CASSYAPSRGPNSPLHF.

J is TRBJ1-5 and V is TRBV30; D is ambiguous. The CDR3 is made up of 15 amino acids. The V gene's germline CDR1 is GTSNPN and CDR2 SVGIG (reference sequence). With 2 bases removed from V and 5 bases from J, the gap between germline ends came to 16 bases. The CDR3 DNA is TGTGCCTGGAGTCGAGGTTATCCCACCGATCAGCCCCAGCATTTT. Its protein is CAWSRGYPTDQPQHF.

This clonotype was recorded at least ten times. This sequence joins TRBV10-3 and TRBJ2-7; 11 bases line up with TRBD2. Per the germline V gene, CDR1 is ENHRY and CDR2 is SYGVKD. The CDR3 loop spans 14 amino acids. The V gene end was trimmed by 7 bases and the J gene end by 6 bases; junction bases not matched to a gene: 8. The CDR3 sequence is CAIKELAGAGEQYF. In DNA form, the CDR3 reads TGTGCCATCAAGGAACTAGCGGGAGCGGGCGAGCAGTACTTC.

This clonotype was counted between two and nine times. The rearrangement uses TRBV4-1 and TRBJ1-5; D ambiguous. The CDR3 is 15 amino acids. With 4 bases removed from V and 4 bases from J, the gap between germline ends came to 14 bases. Looked up from germline, CDR1 is MGHRA and CDR2 is YSYEKL. CDR3 loop: CASSLTFTWNQPQHF. The CDR3 nucleotides read TGCGCCAGCAGCCTCACGTTTACATGGAATCAGCCCCAGCATTTT.

The V gene is TRBV7-8, the J gene TRBJ2-1; D is unresolved. Germline V gives CDR1 SGHVS, CDR2 FQNEAQ. This CDR3 is 15 amino acids long. Trimming took off 5 bases at V and 8 bases at J, with 19 bases between the two ends. The CDR3 DNA sequence: TGTGCCAGCAGCCCAGAGTTCCGGGTAGGTGATGAGCAGTTCTTC. It encodes CASSPEFRVGDEQFF. Full variable domain (remainder filled in from reference TRBV7-8 and TRBJ2-1): GAGVSQSPRYKVAKRGQDVALRCDPISGHVSLFWYQQALGQGPEFLTYFQNEAQLDKSGLPSDRFFAERPEGSVSTLKIQRTQQEDSAVYLCASSPEFRVGDEQFFGPGTRLTVL.

This clonotype was picked up a small number of times. This chain uses TRBV10-3 with TRBJ2-3, with 12 bases that match TRBD1. V lost 6 bases, J lost 5 bases, and 9 bases stayed unmatched. This CDR3 spans 16 amino acids. The germline V gene encodes CDR1 ENHRY and CDR2 SYGVKD. The CDR3 DNA follows: TGTGCCATCAGGGCCTCGGGGACAGGGGGCAGAGATACGCAGTATTTT. Its translation: CAIRASGTGGRDTQYF.

The V gene is TRBV13, the J gene TRBJ2-2; the D gene is possibly TRBD1 (6 bases). Trimming removed 6 bases at V and 1 base at J, with 18 bases between. The CDR3 is 17 amino acids. The V gene's germline CDR1 is PRHDT and CDR2 FYEKMQ (reference sequence). CDR3 sequence: CASRIDQGTRNTGELFF. The CDR3 DNA reads TGTGCCAGCAGGATAGACCAGGGGACCCGGAACACCGGGGAGCTGTTTTTT.

V is TRBV7-2 and J is TRBJ1-2; TRBD1 agrees at 7 bases. J was trimmed by 4 bases and V by 3 bases; bases with no gene match: 8. This CDR3 has 15 residues. Germline V CDR1 and CDR2: SGHTA, FQGNSA. The CDR3, as DNA: TGTGCCAGCAGCTTTGGGGACAGCGCTATCTATGGCTACACCTTC. This sequence encodes CASSFGDSAIYGYTF. The full variable domain, its missing parts supplied by reference TRBV7-2 and TRBJ1-2, is GAGVSQSPSNKVTEKGKDVELRCDPISGHTALYWYRQSLGQGLEFLIYFQGNSAPDKSGLPSDRFSAERTGGSVSTLTIQRTQQEDSAVYLCASSFGDSAIYGYTFGSGTRLTVV.

This clonotype was detected many times. The chain employs TRBV12-3 or TRBV12-4 and TRBJ2-4; possibly TRBD2 for D (5 bases). Trimming took 3 bases from V and 0 from J, leaving 12 bases between them. The CDR3 is made up of 16 amino acids. Here the CDR3 DNA reads TGTGCCAGCAGTTTCTTTCAAGGACTAGCCAAAAACATTCAGTACTTC. It yields the protein CASSFFQGLAKNIQYF.

In this sample, this clonotype turned up a few times. The chain links TRBV7-2 to TRBJ1-4; the D gene is possibly TRBD1 (5 bases). In germline, CDR1 is SGHTA, CDR2 FQGNSA. The V end lost 5 bases, the J end lost 17 bases, and 18 bases lay between the germline ends. CDR3 length: 12 amino acids. CDR3 DNA sequence: TGTGCCAGCAGCCAGGGCGGAGGCCCCGGTTTTTTT. Its protein product is CASSQGGGPGFF.

This clonotype was recorded a few times. V usage is TRBV4-2 and J usage is TRBJ1-6, with D unclear. The CDR3 is 17 amino acids. With 5 bases removed from V and 8 bases from J, the gap between germline ends came to 22 bases. Germline V gives CDR1 LGHNA, CDR2 YNFKEQ. CDR3 sequence (DNA): TGTGCCAGCAGCAACCAACTTTCTCCGGGAGGTGATTCACCCCTCCACTTT. Residues: CASSNQLSPGGDSPLHF.

This clonotype has only a few counts. The gene calls are TRBV18 and TRBJ2-7; D perhaps matches TRBD1 (6 bases). The CDR3 has 15 residues. Trimming cost V 10 bases and J 2 bases, with 21 bases left between them. Germline loops: CDR1 KGHSH, CDR2 LQKENI. The CDR3 loop reads CATSLGKQGTYEQYF. In DNA form, the CDR3 reads TGTGCCACTTCTTTGGGGAAACAGGGAACCTACGAGCAGTACTTC.

This rearrangement joins TRBV12-3 or TRBV12-4 to TRBJ1-5; weak D call: TRBD1 (5 bases). V lost 1 base and J lost 4, with 11 bases in between. This CDR3 region has 15 residues. This chain's CDR3 is CASSLGGPRNQPQHF. The CDR3 bases are TGTGCCAGCAGTTTAGGGGGCCCCCGGAATCAGCCCCAGCATTTT.

The V gene is TRBV25-1, the J gene TRBJ2-1; TRBD1 aligns across 7 bases. The CDR3 contains 14 residues. Germline CDR1 MGHDK, CDR2 SYGVNS. Trimming removed 4 bases from V and 8 bases from J; junction bases left unmatched: 8. In nucleotides, the CDR3 is TGTGCCAGCAGTGCGACAGGGAGTGGGTATGAGCAGTTCTTC. Its translation is CASSATGSGYEQFF.

This chain links TRBV5-5 with TRBJ1-1, with unresolved D. The germline V gene has CDR1 SGHKS and CDR2 YYEKEE (reference sequence). This CDR3 has 13 amino acids. V was cut by 3 bases and J by 2 bases, with 8 bases left in between. The CDR3, as DNA: TGTGCCAGCAGCTCCTTGGCTAACACTGAAGCTTTCTTT. Translation: CASSSLANTEAFF. Drawing the rest from reference TRBV5-5 and TRBJ1-1, the complete variable domain is DAGVTQSPTHLIKTRGQQVTLRCSPISGHKSVSWYQQVLGQGPQFIFQYYEKEERGRGNFPDRFSARQFPNYSSELNVNALLLGDSALYLCASSSLANTEAFFGQGTRLTVV.

This clonotype has at least ten counts. This chain connects TRBV12-3 or TRBV12-4 to TRBJ2-2; the match to TRBD1 covers 8 bases. The CDR3 runs 13 residues. V was pared by 5 bases and J by 6 bases, with 2 bases of the junction left unmatched. DNA of the CDR3: TGTGCCAGCAGTCCGACAGGGGCCGGGGAGCTGTTTTTT. It codes for CASSPTGAGELFF.

A few counts support this clonotype. The gene calls are TRBV20-1 and TRBJ1-1, with no clear D. The V end was cut by 5 bases, the J end by 1 base, with 11 bases between. This CDR3 region has 13 residues. Germline V gene sequence: CDR1 DFQATT, CDR2 SNEGSKA (reference sequence). The CDR3 here is CSAGGHRNTEAFF. The CDR3 DNA reads as TGCAGTGCTGGAGGGCATCGGAACACTGAAGCTTTCTTT.

The V call is TRBV25-1, the J call TRBJ1-4, with a weak D call TRBD1 (6 bases). The CDR3 totals 15 residues. V dropped 6 bases and J dropped 0 bases, with 11 bases sitting between them. Germline CDR1 MGHDK, CDR2 SYGVNS. CDR3: CASSFGQSTNEKLFF. The CDR3 DNA follows: TGTGCCAGCAGCTTTGGACAGTCAACTAATGAAAAACTGTTTTTT. The whole variable domain, remainder taken from reference TRBV25-1 and TRBJ1-4, is EADIYQTPRYLVIGTGKKITLECSQTMGHDKMYWYQQDPGMELHLIHYSYGVNSTEKGDLSSESTVSRIRTEHFPLTLESARPSHTSQYLCASSFGQSTNEKLFFGSGTQLSVL.

This clonotype was counted many times. This sequence joins TRBV3-1 and TRBJ2-7; perhaps TRBD1 as D (5 bases). Germline V gene data show CDR1 as LGHDT and CDR2 as YNNKEL (reference sequence). Trimming shortened V by 4 bases and J by 3 bases, and 13 bases separated the two germline ends. This CDR3 has 14 residues. DNA of the CDR3: TGTGCCAGCAGCCCCAGAATAGGGGTCTACGAGCAGTACTTC. It codes for CASSPRIGVYEQYF.

This clonotype has just a few counts. The CDR3 sequence is CASSLAGTKRAFF. DNA of the CDR3: TGTGCCAGCAGTTTAGCGGGGACAAAACGTGCTTTCTTT. The chain is built from TRBV12-3 or TRBV12-4 and TRBJ1-1, with D possibly being TRBD1 (6 bases). This CDR3 comprises 13 residues. Trimming cost V 0 bases and J 11 bases, with 13 bases left between them.

This clonotype came up a few times. This chain links TRBV7-2 with TRBJ2-7, with 10 positions matching TRBD1. With V trimmed by 2 bases and J by 3 bases, 4 bases remained unmatched. Germline V CDR1 and CDR2: SGHTA, FQGNSA. This CDR3 region has 15 residues. The CDR3 loop is CASSLYGQGGYEQYF. CDR3 nucleotide sequence: TGTGCCAGCAGCTTATATGGACAGGGGGGCTACGAGCAGTACTTC.

Worth noting for this clonotype: At one end the junction does not follow the germline gene, possibly because of a read error. The CDR3 DNA follows: TGTGCCAGCAGCCCCGTGGCAGGGAGTCTCTACAATAAGCAGTTCTTC. Its protein is CASSPVAGSLYNKQFF. The chain employs TRBV5-4 and TRBJ2-1, with D possibly called TRBD1 or TRBD2 (5 bases each). Germline V gene sequence: CDR1 SGHNT, CDR2 YYREEE (reference sequence). CDR3 length equals 16 residues.

This clonotype showed up many times. V usage is TRBV5-1 and J usage is TRBJ1-1; 7 nucleotides match TRBD1. The CDR3 length is 14 residues. CDR1 is SGHRS, CDR2 YFSETQ, per germline. Trimming at V came to 6 bases and at J to 1 base, leaving 6 bases not matched to a gene. The CDR3 spells CASNLAGGNTEAFF. For the CDR3, the DNA is TGCGCCAGCAATTTGGCAGGGGGGAACACTGAAGCTTTCTTT.

V and J are TRBV4-2 and TRBJ2-5, with 9 bases identical to TRBD1. Trimming at V came to 1 base and at J to 2 bases, leaving 5 bases not matched to a gene. CDR3 length equals 16 residues. Germline loops: CDR1 LGHNA, CDR2 YNFKEQ. The CDR3 DNA reads TGTGCCAGCAGCCAAGCTCCCGGACAGGGGCAAGAGACCCAGTACTTC. It translates to CASSQAPGQGQETQYF.

The chain couples TRBV29-1 to TRBJ2-1; 16 positions match TRBD2. Germline lookup yields CDR1 SQVTM and CDR2 ANQGSEA. The CDR3 has 15 amino acids. Unmatched junction bases numbered 3, after V lost 7 bases and J lost 3 bases. CDR3 nucleotides: TGCAGCGGAGGGACTAGCGGGAGGGGCTACAATGAGCAGTTCTTC. Translation: CSGGTSGRGYNEQFF.

This clonotype occurred a few times. V and J are TRBV12-3 or TRBV12-4 and TRBJ2-6; either TRBD1 or TRBD2 may supply D (5 bases each). CDR3 length equals 16 residues. V was clipped by 3 bases and J by 0 bases, with 9 bases between them. The DNA of the CDR3 is TGTGCCAGCAGTTTCGCAGGGAGCTCTGGGGCCAACGTCCTGACTTTC. This sequence encodes CASSFAGSSGANVLTF.